The T cell receptor beta chain described here comes from a study of identical twins. The CDR3 has 14 residues. Unmatched junction bases numbered 4, after V lost 6 bases and J lost 4 bases. Per the germline V gene, CDR1 is LNHDA and CDR2 is SQIVND (reference sequence). This clonotype has a handful of counts. What it binds is unknown. Whole-study results and caveats: The degree of excess twin sharing was weaker in beta out-of-frame sequences. There were fewer insertions in abundant cord blood beta clonotypes, but memory repertoires showed no such pattern.

A universal primer site was added by template switching, and unique molecular identifiers were carried by the cDNA. Via MiXCR, TCRdb re-called the 5' RACE reads, giving one row per CDR3 protein. The table has around 280,000 distinct CDR3 sequences, 8% to 9% seen once. The sample also formed part of further work on yellow fever vaccine responses in identical twins. That study adds: Twin vaccine T cell responses reportedly seemed partly convergent, partly personalized.

The sequencing input was memory (CD45RO+) T cells sorted from blood. The clonotype was recovered from a woman aged 18-29 years in good health. The rearrangement uses TRBV19 and TRBJ2-2, with TRBD2 matching 8 bases. DNA for the CDR3: TGTGCCAGTAGCCCGGGACTAGGCACCGGGGAGCTGTTTTTT. This gives the protein CASSPGLGTGELFF. Based on the CDR3 plus reference TRBV19 and TRBJ2-2, the full variable domain is DGGITQSPKYLFRKEGQNVTLSCEQNLNHDAMYWYRQDPGQGLRLIYYSQIVNDFQKGDIAEGYSVSREKKESFPLTVTSAQKNPTAFYLCASSPGLGTGELFFGEGSRLTVL.